A single sample is the source of the 13 T cell receptor beta chains below, sequenced in a study of blood T cell repertoires in COVID-19. Data came from immunoSEQ multiplex PCR; TCRdb stores just in-frame clones and leaves some out. The data hold hundreds of thousands of clones, with approximately 85% observed a single time. Input material: peripheral blood. The receptor set was obtained from a young man with active or convalescent COVID-19.

The chain joins TRBV4-2 to TRBJ2-7; tentatively, D is TRBD1 (5 bases). Germline-derived CDR1 and CDR2 are LGHNA and YNFKEQ. The CDR3 extends over 14 amino acids. The V gene lost 1 base and the J gene lost 4 bases, with 11 bases spanning the gap. The CDR3 loop reads CASSQVGVVYEQYF. CDR3 coding DNA: TGTGCCAGCAGCCAAGTAGGGGTCGTGTACGAGCAGTACTTC.

Comment on this clone: Other DNA sequences in the same sample also yield this CDR3. This chain links TRBV12-5 with TRBJ1-5, with D maybe TRBD1 (5 bases). Germline CDR1 reads LGHNT; CDR2 reads FRNRAP. The V gene lost 5 bases and the J gene lost 2 bases, with 10 bases spanning the gap. The CDR3 loop spans 14 amino acids. CDR3 coding DNA: TGTGCTAGTGGTCCGGGGGTCGGCAATCAGCCCCAGCATTTT. Protein: CASGPGVGNQPQHF. The whole variable domain, remainder taken from reference TRBV12-5 and TRBJ1-5, is DARVTQTPRHKVTEMGQEVTMRCQPILGHNTVFWYRQTMMQGLELLAYFRNRAPLDDSGMPKDRFSAEMPDATLATLKIQPSEPRDSAVYFCASGPGVGNQPQHFGDGTRLSIL.

The chain is built from TRBV15 and TRBJ1-1; no reliable D call. Germline V gene sequence: CDR1 LNHNV, CDR2 YYDKDF (reference sequence). The CDR3 runs to 13 residues. V dropped 0 bases and J dropped 7 bases, with 9 bases sitting between them. The CDR3 sequence: CATSRDRYGEAFF. DNA for the CDR3: TGTGCCACCAGCAGAGATCGGTATGGTGAAGCTTTCTTT. The whole variable domain, filled in from reference TRBV15 and TRBJ1-1, reads DAMVIQNPRYQVTQFGKPVTLSCSQTLNHNVMYWYQQKSSQAPKLLFHYYDKDFNNEADTPDNFQSRRPNTSFCFLDIRSPGLGDTAMYLCATSRDRYGEAFFGQGTRLTVV.

The chain is built from TRBV15 and TRBJ2-7; 8 positions match TRBD2. CDR3 length equals 16 residues. Trimming removed 0 bases from V and 6 bases from J; junction bases left unmatched: 10. Germline V gene sequence: CDR1 LNHNV, CDR2 YYDKDF (reference sequence). The CDR3, as DNA: TGTGCCACCAGCAGAGAGGGGAGCGGGAGAGGCGCCGAGCAGTACTTC. Protein product: CATSREGSGRGAEQYF.

The CDR3 bases are TGTGCCAGCAGCCCAATCAGAGAGACCCAGTACTTC. Encoded protein: CASSPIRETQYF. V gene TRBV2 combines with J gene TRBJ2-5; the D is unclear. CDR3 size: 12 residues. CDR1 SNHLY and CDR2 FYNNEI come from the germline V gene. Trimming stripped 6 bases from V and 4 bases from J, with 9 bases between.

V usage is TRBV2 and J usage is TRBJ2-2; D possibly corresponds to TRBD1 (5 bases). Germline-derived CDR1 and CDR2 are SNHLY and FYNNEI. Trimming removed 6 bases at V and 7 bases at J, with 15 bases between. This CDR3 has 14 residues. CDR3 amino acids: CASRKDIVGGELFF. For the CDR3, the DNA is TGTGCCAGCAGGAAGGACATAGTTGGCGGGGAGCTGTTTTTT.

The chain combines TRBV14 with TRBJ1-2, with 8 positions matching TRBD1. Trimming removed 4 bases from V and 4 bases from J; junction bases left unmatched: 5. Per germline, CDR1 SGHDN and CDR2 FVKESK. This CDR3 is 14 amino acids long. The CDR3 loop is CASSPDRVSYGYTF. CDR3 nucleotide sequence: TGTGCCAGCAGCCCGGACAGGGTCTCCTATGGCTACACCTTC.

The chain combines TRBV19 with TRBJ1-5; TRBD1 aligns across 9 bases. The CDR3 loop spans 14 amino acids. Unmatched junction bases numbered 4, after V lost 5 bases and J lost 5 bases. Germline V gives CDR1 LNHDA, CDR2 SQIVND (reference sequence). The CDR3 bases are TGTGCCAGTAGTCCTCGGACAGGGGATCAGCCCCAGCATTTT. This encodes CASSPRTGDQPQHF.

This chain connects TRBV2 to TRBJ1-2; TRBD1 agrees at 7 bases. Looked up from germline, CDR1 is SNHLY and CDR2 is FYNNEI. The CDR3 totals 9 residues. CDR3 amino acids: CEGGTDYTF. CDR3 nucleotides: TGTGAAGGGGGGACAGACTACACCTTC.

The gene calls are TRBV5-6 and TRBJ2-7; a possible D gene is TRBD1 (6 bases). CDR1 SGHDT and CDR2 YYEEEE come from the germline V gene. Trimming took off 4 bases at V and 4 bases at J, with 15 bases between the two ends. This CDR3 is 14 amino acids long. The CDR3 coding sequence is TGTGCCAGCAGCCTTTTACTCAGGGGATACGAGCAGTACTTC. Its translation: CASSLLLRGYEQYF.

This chain joins TRBV2 and TRBJ1-2, with TRBD1 matching over 7 bases. V was clipped by 5 bases and J by 2 bases; unmatched bases: 2. CDR1 is SNHLY, CDR2 FYNNEI, per germline. The CDR3 sequence is 13 residues long. CDR3 in DNA: TGTGCCAGCAGTACAGGGGAAAACTATGGCTACACCTTC. Protein: CASSTGENYGYTF. Supplemented by reference TRBV2 and TRBJ1-2, the full variable domain reads EPEVTQTPSHQVTQMGQEVILRCVPISNHLYFYWYRQILGQKVEFLVSFYNNEISEKSEIFDDQFSVERPDGSNFTLKIRSTKLEDSAMYFCASSTGENYGYTFGSGTRLTVV.

This chain links TRBV19 with TRBJ2-3; TRBD1 agrees at 7 bases. V was pared by 3 bases and J by 0 bases, with 9 bases of the junction left unmatched. Germline CDR1 and CDR2: LNHDA and SQIVND (reference sequence). The CDR3 totals 17 residues. CDR3: CASSISTGPLSTDTQYF. The CDR3 DNA reads TGTGCCAGTAGTATCTCGACAGGGCCACTAAGCACAGATACGCAGTATTTT. Full variable domain (outside the CDR3, taken from reference TRBV19 and TRBJ2-3): DGGITQSPKYLFRKEGQNVTLSCEQNLNHDAMYWYRQDPGQGLRLIYYSQIVNDFQKGDIAEGYSVSREKKESFPLTVTSAQKNPTAFYLCASSISTGPLSTDTQYFGPGTRLTVL.

The chain employs TRBV15 and TRBJ2-1, with no clear D. Germline loops: CDR1 LNHNV, CDR2 YYDKDF (reference sequence). This CDR3 is 11 amino acids long. V was pared by 3 bases and J by 8 bases, with 5 bases between. The CDR3 DNA reads TGTGCCACCAGCAGTCAGGATGAGCAGTTCTTC. Residues: CATSSQDEQFF.